This TCR beta chain was sequenced for a study of OX40 agonist ivuxolimab in advanced cancers. The method was immunoSEQ multiplex PCR; TCRdb's version includes in-frame clones alone and lacks a portion of them. The sample includes approximately 47,000 clones, around 87% seen only once; the top ten take around 10%. The CDR3 is 15 amino acids. V shed 2 bases and J shed 0 bases, with 10 bases lying between them. Germline CDR1 MNHEY, CDR2 SMNVEV (reference sequence). This chain uses TRBV27 with TRBJ2-5, with D hard to call. The receptor's source is an adult with an advanced solid tumor such as melanoma, head and neck, liver or kidney cancer. This material consisted of CD4+ or CD8+ T cells sorted from blood, taken in a trial of the OX40 agonist ivuxolimab. CDR3 region: CASSLGLAYQETQYF. CDR3 nucleotide sequence: TGTGCCAGCAGTTTAGGTTTGGCGTACCAAGAGACCCAGTACTTC.